A single TCR beta chain is shown here with its context. Seattle researchers signed up patients amid active infection and tracked them longitudinally. Some clones are missing from TCRdb's copy, which holds only in-frame ones; the method was immunoSEQ multiplex PCR. Of 220,000 or so clones in the sample, about 93% were seen once. This entry belongs to a study of blood T cell repertoires in COVID-19. Study-wide background: The study drew acute and convalescent COVID-19 samples from the United States, Italy and Spain.

V dropped 1 base and J dropped 7; count of bases not matched to a gene: 8. CDR3 size: 16 residues. Per germline, CDR1 MNHNS and CDR2 SASEGT. This chain links TRBV6-1 with TRBJ1-4; TRBD1 agrees at 8 bases. The specimen was peripheral blood. This receptor was taken from a man between 60 and 75 years old with COVID-19, enrolled during active disease. The CDR3 DNA reads TGTGCCAGCAGTGAAGTCAGGACAGGGTGGGCTGAAAAACTGTTTTTT. Translating gives CASSEVRTGWAEKLFF.